This TCR beta chain was sequenced for a study of cytomegalovirus exposure and HLA in healthy donors. General study points: Presence/absence analyses supposed approximately even sequencing depth among donors. Fewer than 20,000 TCR beta sequences were associated with HLA alleles at 0.05 false discovery rate in a later analysis. Sequencing likely produced, as an artifact, a cluster of highly shared sequence variants. In an earlier analysis, productive rearrangement rates for most beta V segments clustered near 87% or 30%.

The germline V gene has CDR1 MNHNS and CDR2 SASEGT. V lost 5 bases and J lost 4, with 11 bases in between. The CDR3 contains 13 residues. Worth noting for this clone: Antigen: not known.

Both 60 Vbeta primers and 13 Jbeta primers went into the PCR. The method was immunoSEQ multiplex PCR; TCRdb's version includes in-frame clones alone and lacks a portion of them. Among around 140,000 clones listed, 80% to 90% were seen once. The V and J genes are TRBV6-1 and TRBJ1-2, with D perhaps TRBD1 (5 bases). The specimen was PBMCs. The receptor was isolated from a woman in her thirties in good health and CMV-seronegative. This CDR3 reads CASSLDMPYGYTF. The CDR3 region has the DNA TGTGCCAGCAGTTTGGACATGCCCTATGGCTACACCTTC.